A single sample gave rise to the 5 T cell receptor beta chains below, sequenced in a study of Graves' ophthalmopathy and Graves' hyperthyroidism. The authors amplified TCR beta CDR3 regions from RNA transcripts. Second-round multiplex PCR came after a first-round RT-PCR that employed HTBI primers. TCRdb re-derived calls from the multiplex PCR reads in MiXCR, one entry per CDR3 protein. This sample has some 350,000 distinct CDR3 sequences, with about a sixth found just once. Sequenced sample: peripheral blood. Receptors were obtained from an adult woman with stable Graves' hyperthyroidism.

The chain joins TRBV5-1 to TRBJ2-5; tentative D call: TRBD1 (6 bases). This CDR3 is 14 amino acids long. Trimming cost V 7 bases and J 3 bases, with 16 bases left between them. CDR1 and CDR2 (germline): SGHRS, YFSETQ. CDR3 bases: TGCGCCAGCCGATCCCTGCCAGGGGAAGAGACCCAGTACTTC. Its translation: CASRSLPGEETQYF.

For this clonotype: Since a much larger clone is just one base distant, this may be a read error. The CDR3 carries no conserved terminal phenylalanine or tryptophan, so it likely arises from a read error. The CDR3 sequence: CASSKEGGELNQPQHL. CDR3 coding DNA: TGTGCCAGCAGTAAAGAAGGGGGCGAGCTCAATCAGCCCCAGCATTTG. The chain recombines TRBV2 with TRBJ1-5; 7 bases match TRBD1. V lost 5 bases to trimming and J lost 3 bases; unmatched junction nucleotides: 10. From germline, CDR1 is SNHLY and CDR2 FYNNEI. The CDR3 has 16 amino acids.

CDR3 residues: CASSPRTAYSYEQYF. CDR3 nucleotide sequence: TGTGCCAGCAGCCCACGGACGGCTTACTCCTACGAGCAGTACTTC. The chain recombines TRBV11-2 with TRBJ2-7; D unresolved. CDR1 and CDR2 (germline): SGHAT, FQNNGV. The CDR3 has 15 amino acids. The ends were cut back, 5 bases at V and 0 bases at J, with 14 bases in the middle.

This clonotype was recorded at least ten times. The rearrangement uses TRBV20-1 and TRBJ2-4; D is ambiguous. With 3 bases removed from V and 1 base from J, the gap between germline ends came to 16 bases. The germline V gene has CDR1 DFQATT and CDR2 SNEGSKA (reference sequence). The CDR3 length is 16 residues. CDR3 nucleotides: TGCAGTGCTAGCTCACTAAGCTTTTTGGCCAAAAACATTCAGTACTTC. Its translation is CSASSLSFLAKNIQYF.

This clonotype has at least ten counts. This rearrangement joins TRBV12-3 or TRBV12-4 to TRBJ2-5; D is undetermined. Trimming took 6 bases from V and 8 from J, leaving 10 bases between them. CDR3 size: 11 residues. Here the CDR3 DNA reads TGTGCCAGCAGCCTGACGGGTACCCAGTACTTC. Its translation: CASSLTGTQYF.